The rows below give T cell receptor beta chains drawn from one sample of a study of Graves' ophthalmopathy and Graves' hyperthyroidism. MiXCR, run by TCRdb on the multiplex PCR reads, gives a single entry per CDR3 protein. This table has fewer than 650,000 distinct CDR3 sequences, 22% appearing once. Sequenced material: peripheral blood. Receptors originate from a woman aged 18-35 years with stable Graves' hyperthyroidism. Some clones in this sample may be carry-over from other donors' samples. Both conserved end residues are part of each CDR3. A D gene is named only where the DNA matches it firmly. Expanded clones are given a class, and other clones once, few, many or no size at all.

TRBD1	TRBV6-1	many	TRBJ1-5	TGTGCCAGCAGTCCTCCCCGACAGGGGGATCAGCCCCAGCATTTT	CASSPPRQGDQPQHF
TRBD1	TRBV9	.	TRBJ1-1	TGTGCCAGCAGCGGAAGATTCAGGGGGCAGGACACTGAAGCTTTCTTT	CASSGRFRGQDTEAFF
.	TRBV12-3/TRBV12-4	many	TRBJ1-1	TGTGCCAGCGGGTTGGGGGTTGAAGCTTTCTTT	CASGLGVEAFF
TRBD1	TRBV19	many	TRBJ1-5	TGTGCCAGTAGTATAGGGGGGACAGGAAATCAGCCCCAGCATTTT	CASSIGGTGNQPQHF
.	TRBV27	many	TRBJ2-5	TGTGCCAGCAGTTTCGCGGGGGCCTCATTGGAGACCCAGTACTTC	CASSFAGASLETQYF
.	TRBV18	many	TRBJ2-5	TGTGCCAGCAGCCCGGGACAAGAGACCCAGTACTTC	CASSPGQETQYF
.	TRBV5-1	.	TRBJ1-1	TGCGCCAGCAGCTTGTACTGGAACACTGAAGCTTTCTTT	CASSLYWNTEAFF
TRBD1	TRBV14	.	TRBJ1-1	TGTGCCAGCAGCCTTGGGACAGGGTTACTGAACACTGAAGCTTTCTTT	CASSLGTGLLNTEAFF
TRBD1	TRBV10-3	many	TRBJ1-2	TGTGCCATCAGTGACTGGACTACAGGGGGGGGCCTGTCTGGCTACACCTTC	CAISDWTTGGGLSGYTF
TRBD2	TRBV6-2/TRBV6-3	.	TRBJ2-5	TGTGCCAGCACCAGCCGCCGGGGGGACCAACAAGAGACCCAGTACTTC	CASTSRRGDQQETQYF
.	TRBV20-1	many	TRBJ1-2	TGCAGTGCTAGACCCACAGGGATCAACTATGGCTACACCTTC	CSARPTGINYGYTF
.	TRBV13	few	TRBJ1-2	TGTGCCAGCAGTTATCCCCAGGGAGCTAACTATGGCTACACCTTC	CASSYPQGANYGYTF
.	TRBV7-3	many	TRBJ2-5	TGTGCCAGCAGCTTAACCGGGATAGAGACCCAGTACTTC	CASSLTGIETQYF
.	TRBV2	.	TRBJ1-2	TGTGCCAGCAGAACTACTAATATGTTAACAGGGAACTATGGCTACACCTTC	CASRTTNMLTGNYGYTF
.	TRBV28	many	TRBJ2-2	TGTGCCAGCAGCCACAGAGGTCGCGCCACCGGGGAGCTGTTTTTT	CASSHRGRATGELFF
.	TRBV28	.	TRBJ1-5	TGTGCCAGCAGTCCCTCAGACGGTCAGCCCCAGCATTTT	CASSPSDGQPQHF
.	TRBV19	.	TRBJ2-5	TGTGCCAGTAGTATACCCTCGGGAGATAATCAAGAGACCCAGTACTTC	CASSIPSGDNQETQYF
.	TRBV7-2	many	TRBJ1-1	TGTGCCAGCAGCTCCGAGGCTTACACTGAAGCTTTCTTT	CASSSEAYTEAFF
TRBD1	TRBV28	many	TRBJ2-7	TGTGCCAGCAGCACTGCCGCGACAGGGGCCCACGAGCAGTACTTC	CASSTAATGAHEQYF
.	TRBV30	.	TRBJ2-7	TGTGCCTGGAGTGTATCGGGGGCAAAGATTTACGAGCAGTACTTC	CAWSVSGAKIYEQYF
.	TRBV28	.	TRBJ1-1	TGTGCCAGCAGTCTCACAGGGAAGGTGAACACTGAAGCTTTCTTT	CASSLTGKVNTEAFF
TRBD2	TRBV11-1	many	TRBJ2-7	TGTGCCAGCAGCCCAGCGGGGAGTAGCGGGATCGGGGAGCAGTACTTC	CASSPAGSSGIGEQYF
.	TRBV5-6	many	TRBJ1-2	TGTGCCAGCAGCCAACTCTGGAGTAGTGGCTACACCTTC	CASSQLWSSGYTF
TRBD1	TRBV7-8	many	TRBJ1-1	TGTGCCAGCAGCCCGAGGACAGGGACGGACACTGAAGCTTTCTTT	CASSPRTGTDTEAFF
TRBD2	TRBV3-1	.	TRBJ2-5	TGTGCCAGCAGGTCCACTAGCGGCGGAGAGACCCAGTACTTC	CASRSTSGGETQYF
.	TRBV10-3	many	TRBJ1-1	TGTGCCATCAGTGATTCTCGGAACACTGAAGCTTTCTTT	CAISDSRNTEAFF
.	TRBV6-1	many	TRBJ1-5	TGTGCCAGCAGTGCTCGGTACAATCAGCCCCAGCATTTT	CASSARYNQPQHF